This T cell receptor beta chain was observed in a study of neoadjuvant anti-PD-1 for oral cavity cancer. Across the whole study: Patients without progression received a fourth nivolumab dose around day 43, then surgical resection on days 50-56. Study-level results: Treg/Th17 ratio rose with pretreatment blood and fell with post-treatment tumor TCRbeta clonality.

Using immunoSEQ multiplex PCR, the repertoire was profiled, and TCRdb retains in-frame clones only, with some absent. The sample includes around 62,000 clones, 79% of them seen just once. A remark on this clone: Its antigen is unknown.

Germline V CDR1 and CDR2: MNHEY, SMNVEV (reference sequence). The CDR3 contains 16 residues. The junction had 12 bases not matched to a gene; V was cut back by 5 bases and J by 4 bases. This clonotype was sampled from a person aged 35-79 years with oral cavity squamous cell carcinoma. The rearrangement uses TRBV27 and TRBJ1-1, with 8 bases fitting TRBD1. The source material was PBMCs, sampled before nivolumab (anti-PD-1) treatment. CDR3 protein: CASSNAGGEDSTEAFF. The CDR3 DNA sequence: TGTGCCAGCAGTAATGCAGGGGGCGAGGACAGCACTGAAGCTTTCTTT.